What follows describes a single T cell receptor beta chain. Germline V gene lookup returns CDR1 LNHDA and CDR2 SQIVND (reference sequence). The CDR3 has 13 residues. Trimming took off 3 bases at V and 7 bases at J, with 13 bases between the two ends. This sample stems from a study of blood T cell repertoires in COVID-19. Study details: The samples span acute and convalescent COVID-19 from the United States, Italy and Spain. From T cells, B-cell-depleted T cells, or PBMCs came the material, which was cDNA or gDNA.

As processed by the authors: The assay estimated nucleated cells by amplifying reference gene primers. Sequencing was performed with immunoSEQ multiplex PCR; in TCRdb, only in-frame clones are kept and a portion is missing. V and J calls and clone size are those listed in that table; D and trimming were worked out from the DNA. The sample holds 200,000 to 250,000 clones, around 84% seen once. Enrolled during active infection, Seattle patients were then followed longitudinally. Specimen: peripheral blood. This receptor was identified in a man over 45 with COVID-19, enrolled during active disease. The chain joins TRBV19 to TRBJ2-7, with D possibly TRBD1 on 5 matching bases. The CDR3: CASSMVREGEQYF. The CDR3 region has the DNA TGTGCCAGTAGTATGGTCAGGGAAGGAGAGCAGTACTTC.